One sample yielded the 25 T cell receptor beta chains listed below, sequenced in a study of control samples from healthy donors and cancer patients. Sequencing used immunoSEQ multiplex PCR; TCRdb keeps in-frame clones, though not all of them. The sample consists of 50,000 or so clones, 90% to 96% of them appearing once. The specimen was blood. Receptors originate from a young woman in good health.

The V call is TRBV4-3, the J call TRBJ1-2, with D perhaps TRBD1 (6 bases). The CDR3 has 15 amino acids. Per germline, CDR1 LGHNA and CDR2 YSLEER. The V end was cut by 0 bases, the J end by 5 bases, with 13 bases between. The CDR3 DNA sequence: TGCGCCAGCAGCCAAGATCCGGGCAGGGGATATGGCTACACCTTC. Its protein is CASSQDPGRGYGYTF.

V and J are TRBV28 and TRBJ2-7; D gene unclear. In germline, CDR1 is MDHEN, CDR2 SYDVKM. This CDR3 comprises 10 residues. The V end lost 5 bases, the J end lost 3 bases, and 2 bases lay between the germline ends. The CDR3 DNA follows: TGTGCCAGCAGTGACTACGAGCAGTACTTC. Amino acids: CASSDYEQYF.

The V call is TRBV28, the J call TRBJ1-5; D may be TRBD1 (5 bases). With 2 bases removed from V and 0 bases from J, the gap between germline ends came to 20 bases. The V gene's germline CDR1 is MDHEN and CDR2 SYDVKM. The CDR3 is 19 amino acids. CDR3 nucleotides: TGTGCCAGCAGTTTAGGAACCGGGGCCCTTGGCTATAGCAATCAGCCCCAGCATTTT. Protein sequence: CASSLGTGALGYSNQPQHF.

The chain links TRBV19 to TRBJ1-5; no clear D gene. The CDR3 spans 14 residues. V lost 5 bases to trimming and J lost 7 bases, with 15 bases between them. CDR1 LNHDA and CDR2 SQIVND come from the germline V gene (reference sequence). The CDR3 sequence is CASSGPGSGQPQHF. The CDR3 nucleotides are TGTGCCAGTAGTGGCCCGGGGAGTGGCCAGCCCCAGCATTTT.

The chain combines TRBV7-9 with TRBJ1-1, with D hard to call. This CDR3 is 15 amino acids long. V was pared by 4 bases and J by 2 bases, with 14 bases between. CDR1 and CDR2 (germline): SEHNR, FQNEAQ (reference sequence). The CDR3 nucleotides read TGTGCCAGCAGCTCCCCCGCAGGAGTAAACACTGAAGCTTTCTTT. The encoded protein is CASSSPAGVNTEAFF.

This rearrangement joins TRBV19 to TRBJ1-2; D is possibly TRBD1 (5 bases). This CDR3 region has 14 residues. Trimming stripped 3 bases from V and 3 bases from J, with 11 bases between. Germline CDR1 and CDR2: LNHDA and SQIVND (reference sequence). The CDR3 nucleotides read TGTGCCAGTAGTATTTTCTTGACAGACTATGGCTACACCTTC. As protein: CASSIFLTDYGYTF.

The chain joins TRBV14 to TRBJ2-7, with TRBD1 matching over 10 bases. Germline V gene lookup returns CDR1 SGHDN and CDR2 FVKESK. The CDR3 has 15 amino acids. J was trimmed by 5 bases and V by 3 bases; bases with no gene match: 7. The CDR3 DNA reads as TGTGCCAGCAGCCAGACAGGGGGCTTATTGCACGAGCAGTACTTC. Residues: CASSQTGGLLHEQYF.

V gene TRBV27 combines with J gene TRBJ2-2; TRBD1 agrees at 7 bases. The CDR3 has 14 amino acids. Germline V gene sequence: CDR1 MNHEY, CDR2 SMNVEV (reference sequence). V lost 5 bases, J lost 6 bases, and 6 bases stayed unmatched. CDR3 loop: CASSDRERAGELFF. The CDR3 DNA follows: TGTGCCAGCAGTGACAGGGAAAGGGCCGGGGAGCTGTTTTTT.

The chain recombines TRBV29-1 with TRBJ1-2; 10 bases are shared with TRBD1. The CDR3 is 13 amino acids. The V and J ends lost 6 bases and 3 bases, in that order; junction bases with no gene match: 4. In germline, CDR1 is SQVTM, CDR2 ANQGSEA. In nucleotides, the CDR3 is TGCAGCGTCGAGACAGGGGGCTACTATGGCTACACCTTC. Protein: CSVETGGYYGYTF. Together with reference TRBV29-1 and TRBJ1-2, the CDR3 gives the full variable domain: SAVISQKPSRDICQRGTSLTIQCQVDSQVTMMFWYRQQPGQSLTLIATANQGSEATYESGFVIDKFPISRPNLTFSTLTVSNMSPEDSSIYLCSVETGGYYGYTFGSGTRLTVV.

This chain uses TRBV28 with TRBJ1-2; perhaps TRBD1 as D (6 bases). CDR3 length: 15 residues. The germline V gene has CDR1 MDHEN and CDR2 SYDVKM. V gave up 6 bases and J gave up 0 bases, with 14 bases separating them. This CDR3 reads CASSPWGAANYGYTF. The CDR3 nucleotides read TGTGCCAGCAGCCCCTGGGGGGCAGCTAACTATGGCTACACCTTC.

This sequence joins TRBV18 and TRBJ2-5, with D possibly called TRBD1 or TRBD2 (5 bases each). The CDR3 runs to 14 residues. Trimming cost V 3 bases and J 2 bases, with 10 bases left between them. The germline V gene encodes CDR1 KGHSH and CDR2 LQKENI. CDR3 nucleotide sequence: TGTGCCAGCTCACCCCGGGACGGTCAAGAGACCCAGTACTTC. Encoded protein: CASSPRDGQETQYF.

The V gene is TRBV11-2, the J gene TRBJ2-4; D may be TRBD1 or TRBD2 (5 bases each). Germline loops: CDR1 SGHAT, CDR2 FQNNGV. The CDR3 runs to 15 residues. Trimming took off 0 bases at V and 7 bases at J, with 13 bases between the two ends. Here the CDR3 DNA reads TGTGCCAGCAGCTTAGATGGGAGCAGGGACAACATTCAGTACTTC. Residues: CASSLDGSRDNIQYF.

This clone has only one observation. CDR3 coding DNA: TGTGCCAGCAGCTCGGGACTCCTCCTACATGAGCAGTTCTTC. Its translation: CASSSGLLLHEQFF. The chain employs TRBV5-6 and TRBJ2-1, with D possibly matching TRBD2 (6 bases). Germline-derived CDR1 and CDR2 are SGHDT and YYEEEE. Trimming pared 3 bases from V and 8 bases from J, leaving 15 bases between. This CDR3 has 14 amino acids. Variable domain in full (rest from reference TRBV5-6 and TRBJ2-1): DAGVTQSPTHLIKTRGQQVTLRCSPKSGHDTVSWYQQALGQGPQFIFQYYEEEERQRGNFPDRFSGHQFPNYSSELNVNALLLGDSALYLCASSSGLLLHEQFFGPGTRLTVL.

This clone is a singleton in its sample. V usage is TRBV6-6 and J usage is TRBJ1-4; D gene ambiguous. The CDR3 covers 11 residues. Trimming pared 6 bases from V and 10 bases from J, leaving 9 bases between. CDR1 is MNHNY and CDR2 is SVGAGI in the germline V gene (reference sequence). The CDR3 loop is CASREGRKLFF. The CDR3 coding sequence is TGTGCCAGCAGAGAGGGAAGAAAACTGTTTTTT.

CDR3 bases: TGTGCCAGCAGTTTATCAGGGGGCGGGCCCGTGTTCTCCTACGAGCAGTACTTC. Its translation: CASSLSGGGPVFSYEQYF. The rearrangement links TRBV28 to TRBJ2-7, with 8 bases identical to TRBD1. Looked up from germline, CDR1 is MDHEN and CDR2 is SYDVKM. J gave up 0 bases and V 1 base, and 11 bases lay outside the gene matches. The CDR3 has 18 residues.

This chain joins TRBV7-8 and TRBJ1-4, with a possible D match to TRBD1 (5 bases). CDR1 SGHVS and CDR2 FQNEAQ come from the germline V gene. V was trimmed by 5 bases and J by 1 base, leaving 11 bases between them. The CDR3 has 15 amino acids. The DNA for the CDR3 is TGTGCCAGCAGCATTCCAGGGCAAACTAATGAAAAACTGTTTTTT. Protein product: CASSIPGQTNEKLFF.

The chain carries TRBV19 and TRBJ1-5, with TRBD1 as a possible D gene (6 bases). V lost 2 bases and J lost 6, with 8 bases in between. Germline V gene lookup returns CDR1 LNHDA and CDR2 SQIVND (reference sequence). The CDR3 runs to 13 residues. The chain's CDR3 is CASSISQGQPQHF. The CDR3 DNA sequence: TGTGCCAGTAGTATATCACAGGGTCAGCCCCAGCATTTT.

This clone appeared once. The V call is TRBV7-8, the J call TRBJ2-3, with D hard to call. Trimming cost V 1 base and J 2 bases, with 10 bases left between them. Germline V gene sequence: CDR1 SGHVS, CDR2 FQNEAQ. The CDR3 consists of 15 residues. The CDR3, as DNA: TGTGCCAGCAGCTTAGGTCAGGCCCCCACAGATACGCAGTATTTT. Translating gives CASSLGQAPTDTQYF.

V is TRBV4-3 and J is TRBJ2-6, with a possible D match to TRBD1 (6 bases). Deletions cut 1 base from V and 0 bases from J, with 13 bases between. The germline gives CDR1 LGHNA, CDR2 YSLEER. The CDR3 is 18 amino acids. In nucleotides, the CDR3 is TGCGCCAGCAGCCAAGCTCAGCAAGGGGGCTCTGGGGCCAACGTCCTGACTTTC. This translates into CASSQAQQGGSGANVLTF.

Worth noting for this clone: A read error may account for a junction end that differs from germline. This chain uses TRBV6-2 or TRBV6-3 with TRBJ1-1; D is undetermined. The CDR3 runs 15 residues. CDR1 MNHEY and CDR2 SVGEGT come from the germline V gene. CDR3 coding DNA: TGTGCCAGCAGTTACTCGGGCAGCATGAACATTGAAGCTTTCTTT. This codes for CASSYSGSMNIEAFF.

The V and J genes are TRBV6-5 and TRBJ1-2; 7 bases agree with TRBD1. This CDR3 contains 16 residues. V lost 3 bases, J lost 2 bases, and 9 bases stayed unmatched. Germline assignment: CDR1 MNHEY and CDR2 SVGAGI. CDR3 loop: CASSYGAMTGNYGYTF. DNA for the CDR3: TGTGCCAGCAGTTATGGAGCTATGACAGGGAACTATGGCTACACCTTC.

This clone appeared once. The rearrangement uses TRBV15 and TRBJ2-2; 10 bases line up with TRBD1. CDR1 is LNHNV and CDR2 is YYDKDF in the germline V gene (reference sequence). V lost 0 bases and J lost 6; bases outside the gene matches: 7. CDR3 length equals 17 residues. The CDR3 region is CATSRDKTGTGAGELFF. CDR3 coding DNA: TGTGCCACCAGCAGAGACAAAACGGGGACAGGGGCCGGGGAGCTGTTTTTT.

In this sample, this clone turned up a few times. The chain joins TRBV5-3 to TRBJ1-1, with 10 bases matching TRBD1. TRBV5-3 is marked as an open reading frame, function uncertain. With V trimmed by 0 bases and J by 3 bases, 2 bases remained unmatched. This CDR3 spans 15 amino acids. CDR3 nucleotide sequence: TGTGCCAGAAGCTTGGGGGGACAGGGGTACACTGAAGCTTTCTTT. Its protein is CARSLGGQGYTEAFF.

The chain combines TRBV27 with TRBJ2-5, with 11 positions matching TRBD2. Germline values: CDR1 MNHEY, CDR2 SMNVEV (reference sequence). There are 15 residues in the CDR3. J was trimmed by 4 bases and V by 4 bases; bases with no gene match: 5. CDR3 sequence: CASSSRLAGIETQYF. The CDR3 bases are TGTGCCAGCAGTTCCCGACTAGCGGGGATAGAGACCCAGTACTTC.

The chain couples TRBV5-1 to TRBJ2-2; the D is unclear. The length of the CDR3 is 15 residues. V was shortened by 4 bases and J by 1 base, with 11 bases between the two germline ends. Germline assignment: CDR1 SGHRS and CDR2 YFSETQ. The CDR3 DNA is TGCGCCAGCAGCGCCGACGGCTTGAACACCGGGGAGCTGTTTTTT. This translates into CASSADGLNTGELFF.